This T cell receptor beta chain was documented in a study of T cells in Graves' hyperthyroidism and ophthalmopathy. This clonotype was observed once. Its antigen is still unknown. A much larger clone sits a single nucleotide away, making a read error possible. Study-level results: Most expanded thyroid clonotypes above 0.001 also appeared in blood. Researchers report that a 13 V-J model separated ophthalmopathy from stable hyperthyroidism.

Thyroid ultrasound and orbital computed tomography, with clinical symptoms and serum thyroxine and TRAb, informed diagnoses. There were TCR beta CDR3 regions amplified from RNA transcripts. A first-round RT-PCR of the TCR CDR3 used the HTBI primer set. One entry per CDR3 protein, called by TCRdb with MiXCR from the multiplex PCR reads. The table shows over 650,000 distinct CDR3 sequences, with 45% occurring only once. The V end lost 7 bases, the J end lost 9 bases, and 10 bases lay between the germline ends. The CDR3 is made up of 10 amino acids. Germline V lookup: CDR1 SGDLS, CDR2 YYNGEE. Sequencing used peripheral blood or thyroid tissue (not recorded which). The receptor was isolated from an adult man with Graves' disease, either hyperthyroidism or ophthalmopathy (not recorded which). This sequence joins TRBV9 and TRBJ2-5, with D perhaps given as TRBD1 or TRBD2 (6 bases each). The CDR3 region is CASGGQAQYF. The CDR3 DNA sequence: TGTGCCAGCGGGGGGCAGGCCCAGTACTTC.